A selection of T cell receptor beta chains follows, all from one sample in a study of Ad26.COV2.S vaccination and SARS-CoV-2 variants. Method: immunoSEQ multiplex PCR; TCRdb's copy keeps in-frame clones and lacks some. The table records about 260,000 clones, roughly 89% of them present only once. The sample consisted of peripheral blood, taken in a trial of Ad26.COV2.S vaccine versus placebo. These receptors were taken from a person between 18 and 65 years old who received the Ad26.COV2.S COVID-19 vaccine or a placebo. The CDR3 runs from the conserved cysteine through the conserved F or W.

TRBV7-9 CASSFGGTAPQHF
TRBV12-3/TRBV12-4 CASSLWGFYEQYF
TRBV5-1 CASSIGDRGGYGYTF
TRBV6-6 CASKGKVGETQYF
TRBV6-5 CASSPRGNGYTF
TRBV7-9 CASSFGGDRTDTQYF
TRBV5-4 CATSGTDPYEQYF
TRBV9 CASSVLPEGNYGYTF
TRBV7-9 CASSSRLAGGPFPTDTQYF
TRBV7-2 CASSLDNPGWETQYF
TRBV5-6 CASSPPVSTDTQYF
TRBV21-1 CASPPGRRQGANTGELFF
TRBV25-1 CASSEPGRENEKLFF
TRBV4-1 CASSPSTGLNSPLHF
TRBV5-6 CASSLYEGEQYF
TRBV7-8 CASSLPRGSTDTQYF
TRBV11-1 CASSSNPLAKNIQYF
TRBV15 CATSIEMPGRQTSGNTIYF
TRBV6-6 CASGEGFTDTQYF
TRBV18 CASSLTTSLRSHPDTQYF
TRBV30 CAWMRGQNTEAFF
TRBV7-9 CASSSGVYGYTF
TRBV27 CASSLYPVLGGNTEAFF
TRBV7-9 CASSTPGTRTDTQYF
TRBV18 CASSPMDSTDTQYF
TRBV5-1 CASSHRDRAEKLFF
TRBV4-1 CASSQAGSFSYNEQFF
TRBV19 CASSIQLAGAWVF
TRBV5-6 CASSPAGVQETQYF
TRBV6-2/TRBV6-3 CASSRRGVAGFNAEQFF
TRBV4-1 CASSQGLTLRGHRGYTF
TRBV7-2 CASSSTPTQYF
TRBV29-1 CSVAKGLTEAFF
TRBV7-2 CASSPSGTASEPQHF
TRBV5-6 CASTPDPQGAVGGYTF
TRBV6-6 CASSYPQWDLNYGYTF
TRBV11-2 CASSLTRPRTPNTEAFF
TRBV6-1 CASSGLDRDGYTF
TRBV19 CASSPGEAYEQYF
TRBV19 CASSTRQGSTGGPGETQYF
TRBV7-2 CASSLTGALGYTF
TRBV6-6 CASSLTDRAALAVPSGANVLTF
TRBV30 CAWSRARTEAFF
TRBV27 CASSTPTLAGGPSEQFF
TRBV19 CASSNRTKGPGYTF
TRBV9 CASSAKRDGPHEQFF
TRBV5-6 CASSLAETGFTGELFF
TRBV18 CASSPVSSGNTIYF
TRBV15 CATSRDREGSGNTIYF
TRBV19 CASRPGTASPLHF
TRBV9 CASSPHGEGSTDTQYF
TRBV10-3 CAISFSGVDTEAFF
TRBV27 CASSIAEGPNPSTDTQYF